Listed below are T cell receptor beta chains from one sample, sequenced in a study of blood T cell repertoires in COVID-19. Only in-frame clones appear in the TCRdb table, and some are missing; sequencing was by immunoSEQ multiplex PCR. This table holds approximately 38,000 clones, about 87% found once. Sequencing used peripheral blood. All receptors derive from a human donor in a cohort sampled during active COVID-19. Each CDR3 is given with its conserved first and last residue.

V	J	CDR3
TRBV28	TRBJ1-2	CASRGQGVNYGYTF
TRBV7-2	TRBJ1-1	CASSLLSTGYTEAFF
TRBV5-4	TRBJ1-2	CASSDQGGGYGYTF
TRBV2	TRBJ2-4	CASSRGKNIQYF
TRBV4-1	TRBJ1-2	CASSQGAGLGNYGYTF
TRBV7-9	TRBJ2-7	CASSSLGDRGLEQYF
TRBV7-2	TRBJ2-7	CASSSGRGLSYEQYF
TRBV4-3	TRBJ2-5	CASSQGPNRGSETQYF
TRBV11-1	TRBJ2-1	CASSSRGKGNEQFF
TRBV7-2	TRBJ2-1	CASTSRTGSYNEQFF
TRBV20-1	TRBJ2-1	CSARGLNEQFF
TRBV5-6	TRBJ2-7	CASSLRGARDRDVYEQYF
TRBV6-5	TRBJ1-5	CASSTGGFSNQPQHF
TRBV12-3/TRBV12-4	TRBJ1-2	CASSDGSLGYTF
TRBV6-2/TRBV6-3	TRBJ2-7	CASSSSGRVRGEQYF
TRBV5-1	TRBJ1-6	CASSLAGQGASSPLHF
TRBV5-1	TRBJ1-1	CASRITGPSNTEAFF
TRBV30	TRBJ1-6	CAWSVTGAYNSPLHF
TRBV6-5	TRBJ2-2	CASRRGQGNTGELFF
TRBV9	TRBJ1-2	CASSGRQGKGYTF
TRBV30	TRBJ2-2	CAWSLHSGRAGELFF
TRBV7-8	TRBJ2-1	CASSRTRRSDEQFF
TRBV12-5	TRBJ2-2	CASGLQGTGELFF
TRBV19	TRBJ2-3	CASSLAGGQDTQYF
TRBV27	TRBJ2-7	CASSLNAGNEQYF
TRBV28	TRBJ2-2	CASSLSTSGRAGELFF
TRBV6-2/TRBV6-3	TRBJ1-2	CASSSPGGGGYTF
TRBV6-5	TRBJ1-6	CATRDRDNSPLHF
TRBV9	TRBJ1-3	CASSTLASGNTIYF
TRBV5-6	TRBJ2-1	CASSLAGVRGQFF
TRBV11-2	TRBJ2-7	CASSLGGVLTETSYEQYF
TRBV15	TRBJ2-7	CATSRGLAGGIEQYF
TRBV11-1	TRBJ2-7	CASSYKTGYEQYF
TRBV7-2	TRBJ2-2	CASSFPLGGRGTGELFF
TRBV7-2	TRBJ1-2	CASSRLGGRADSGYTF
TRBV6-5	TRBJ2-6	CASTLDFSGANVLTF
TRBV6-2/TRBV6-3	TRBJ2-1	CASSERTGFHNEQFF
TRBV7-9	TRBJ1-1	CATDTPVRLNTEAFF
TRBV2	TRBJ1-1	CASNNREGTEAFF
TRBV4-3	TRBJ1-5	CASSQDVSNKPQHF
TRBV29-1	TRBJ2-3	CSMLGQGSTDTQYF
TRBV15	TRBJ1-5	CATSMNRVPNQPQHF
TRBV18	TRBJ1-6	CASSHHGPPGKQAGSPLHF
TRBV7-6	TRBJ2-7	CASSLEQGVVHEQYF
TRBV11-2	TRBJ2-1	CASSRGAGATYNEQFF
TRBV9	TRBJ2-1	CASSVGAGAYNEQFF
TRBV5-1	TRBJ2-2	CASSLRGTGNTGELFF
TRBV23-1	TRBJ2-1	CASSQFRDRGLENEQFF
TRBV4-1	TRBJ2-7	CASSQARGRTYEQYF